The next 8 T cell receptor beta chains were all read from a single sample in a study of blood T cells in healthy people across ages. The second PCR ran about 6 to 11 cycles with a sample-barcoded 5' primer and J-beta primers. MiXCR, run by TCRdb on the 5' RACE reads, gives a single entry per CDR3 protein. The table has 550,000 to 650,000 distinct CDR3 sequences, about 28% seen once. Sequenced input: blood. The receptors derive from a woman at least 80 years old in good health.

This clonotype was seen ten or more times. The V and J genes are TRBV20-1 and TRBJ2-3; 16 bases are shared with TRBD2. Per the germline V gene, CDR1 is DFQATT and CDR2 is SNEGSKA (reference sequence). The CDR3 has 17 residues. V lost 6 bases, J lost 0 bases, and 6 bases stayed unmatched. The CDR3 is CSATGTSGGGSTDTQYF. CDR3 nucleotide sequence: TGCAGTGCCACCGGGACTAGCGGGGGGGGAAGCACAGATACGCAGTATTTT.

This clonotype has ten or more counts. The CDR3 is CSARDEDREVEKLFF. The CDR3 DNA follows: TGCAGTGCTAGAGATGAAGACAGGGAGGTTGAAAAACTGTTTTTT. This chain joins TRBV20-1 and TRBJ1-4, with TRBD1 identical over 7 bases. The junction had 8 bases not matched to a gene; V was cut back by 0 bases and J by 7 bases. The CDR3 is 15 residues long. Germline CDR1 DFQATT, CDR2 SNEGSKA (reference sequence).

This clonotype was picked up many times. The chain has TRBV7-2 and TRBJ2-5; weak D call: TRBD2 (7 bases). The V end was cut by 6 bases, the J end by 5 bases, with 16 bases between. In germline, CDR1 is SGHTA, CDR2 FQGNSA. The CDR3 consists of 14 residues. CDR3 sequence reads: CASSVGGQTETQYF. CDR3 sequence (DNA): TGTGCCAGCAGTGTCGGGGGGCAGACTGAGACCCAGTACTTC.

A word on this clonotype: This may stem from a read error, because a much larger clone lies one nucleotide away. V gene TRBV30 combines with J gene TRBJ1-2; D not certain. CDR1 and CDR2 (germline): GTSNPN, SVGIG (reference sequence). With 2 bases removed from V and 6 bases from J, the gap between germline ends came to 10 bases. The CDR3 is 12 amino acids. CDR3 residues: CAWSRWGNGYTF. CDR3 DNA: TGTGCCTGGAGTCGGTGGGGAAATGGCTACACCTTC.

This chain connects TRBV5-1 to TRBJ1-2; a possible D gene is TRBD1 (6 bases). The CDR3 extends over 15 amino acids. The V gene lost 0 bases and the J gene lost 6 bases, with 15 bases spanning the gap. CDR1 is SGHRS, CDR2 YFSETQ, per germline. CDR3 residues: CASSLAGGVGHGYTF. As DNA, the CDR3 is TGCGCCAGCAGCTTGGCGGGGGGCGTAGGACATGGCTACACCTTC. Combining the CDR3 with reference TRBV5-1 and TRBJ1-2 gives the whole variable domain KAGVTQTPRYLIKTRGQQVTLSCSPISGHRSVSWYQQTPGQGLQFLFEYFSETQRNKGNFPGRFSGRQFSNSRSEMNVSTLELGDSALYLCASSLAGGVGHGYTFGSGTRLTVV.

The gene calls are TRBV28 and TRBJ1-1; 8 positions agree with TRBD1. J lost 3 bases, V lost 2 bases, and 8 bases had no gene match. The CDR3 consists of 16 residues. CDR1 MDHEN and CDR2 SYDVKM come from the germline V gene. The CDR3 loop is CASSLIPRGRDTEAFF. CDR3 DNA: TGTGCCAGCAGTTTAATTCCCAGGGGGCGGGACACTGAAGCTTTCTTT. Using reference TRBV28 and TRBJ1-1 for the parts outside the CDR3, the full variable domain is DVKVTQSSRYLVKRTGEKVFLECVQDMDHENMFWYRQDPGLGLRLIYFSYDVKMKEKGDIPEGYSVSREKKERFSLILESASTNQTSMYLCASSLIPRGRDTEAFFGQGTRLTVV.

At least ten counts were recorded for this clonotype. The J gene is TRBJ2-1, the V gene TRBV20-1; 10 nucleotides align to TRBD1. Germline assignment: CDR1 DFQATT and CDR2 SNEGSKA (reference sequence). The CDR3 extends over 15 amino acids. J was trimmed by 4 bases and V by 3 bases; bases with no gene match: 6. Here the CDR3 reads CSARAPGQGYNEQFF. As DNA, the CDR3 is TGCAGTGCTAGGGCACCGGGACAGGGGTACAATGAGCAGTTCTTC.

This clonotype was counted between two and nine times. The chain carries TRBV24-1 and TRBJ2-3; TRBD1 agrees at 9 bases. V was clipped by 9 bases and J by 2 bases; unmatched bases: 5. The germline V gene has CDR1 KGHDR and CDR2 SFDVKD. The CDR3 runs 14 residues. CDR3 sequence: CATWTGVATDTQYF. The DNA of the CDR3 is TGTGCCACCTGGACAGGGGTAGCCACAGATACGCAGTATTTT.